One and the same sample provided the 4 T cell receptor beta chains below, sequenced in a study of technical replicates of blood from several donors. TCRdb's table, derived via immunoSEQ multiplex PCR, lists solely in-frame clones and lacks some. The repertoire holds about 85,000 clones, about 94% seen once, with roughly 0.25% in the top ten. Sequences were obtained from T cells isolated from PBMCs. The receptors here all came from a human donor in good health.

The chain employs TRBV10-1 and TRBJ2-1; D uncertain. The CDR3 consists of 14 residues. Trimming removed 0 bases from V and 5 bases from J, with 8 bases in between. From germline, CDR1 is WNHNN and CDR2 SYGVQD (reference sequence). As DNA, the CDR3 is TGCGCCAGCAGTGAGTCATTCGGTAACAATGAGCAGTTCTTC. It translates to CASSESFGNNEQFF.

The genes are TRBV11-1 and TRBJ2-7, with 13 bases aligning to TRBD2. CDR1 and CDR2 (germline): SGHAT, FQDESV (reference sequence). The CDR3 runs 15 residues. Trimming cost V 5 bases and J 6 bases; bases outside gene matches: 7. CDR3 DNA: TGTGCCAGCAGCGACGCGGGACTAGCGGGAAGCGAGCAGTACTTC. Its translation: CASSDAGLAGSEQYF.

This chain uses TRBV19 with TRBJ2-7; weak D call: TRBD1 (7 bases). The CDR3 has 13 amino acids. Looked up from germline, CDR1 is LNHDA and CDR2 is SQIVND (reference sequence). The V end lost 1 base, the J end lost 6 bases, and 10 bases lay between the germline ends. In DNA form, the CDR3 reads TGTGCCAGTAGTATAGGCGGGACAGCCGAGCAGTACTTC. This codes for CASSIGGTAEQYF. Full variable domain (missing parts from reference TRBV19 and TRBJ2-7): DGGITQSPKYLFRKEGQNVTLSCEQNLNHDAMYWYRQDPGQGLRLIYYSQIVNDFQKGDIAEGYSVSREKKESFPLTVTSAQKNPTAFYLCASSIGGTAEQYFGPGTRLTVT.

This clone is a singleton in its sample. This specimen includes other DNA sequences encoding the same CDR3. V gene TRBV7-9 combines with J gene TRBJ2-7; D unresolved. With 2 bases removed from V and 4 bases from J, the gap between germline ends came to 3 bases. Germline-derived CDR1 and CDR2 are SEHNR and FQNEAQ (reference sequence). This CDR3 contains 11 residues. The CDR3 nucleotides are TGTGCCAGCAGCTTATCTTACGAGCAGTACTTC. This codes for CASSLSYEQYF.